This TCR beta chain originates from a study of graft-versus-host responses after intestinal transplantation. Study at large: Induction using anti-thymocyte globulin, followed by tacrolimus and steroids for approximately three years, was given to all recipients.

Study findings and constraints: Some GvH clones appeared in ileal mucosa or blood before recipient bone marrow. Declining HvG levels early post-transplant were linked to peak circulating GvH clone levels.

Measured with immunoSEQ multiplex PCR; TCRdb has only the in-frame clones, and not every one. The data hold around 23,000 clones, with around 94% observed a single time. The CDR3 spans 13 residues. V lost 5 bases and J lost 7, with 15 bases in between. Germline loops: CDR1 SNHLY, CDR2 FYNNEI. With regard to this clone: Its antigen is undetermined.

This chain joins TRBV2 and TRBJ2-7, with a weak D call TRBD1 (6 bases). The sequence derives from a human patient who received an intestinal transplant, so some T cells may come from the graft donor. The starting material was PBMCs, obtained 30 days after intestinal transplant. The CDR3, as DNA: TGTGCCAGCAGTTCCGACAGGTGGCGAGAGCAGTACTTC. It yields the protein CASSSDRWREQYF. Full variable domain (outside the CDR3, taken from reference TRBV2 and TRBJ2-7): EPEVTQTPSHQVTQMGQEVILRCVPISNHLYFYWYRQILGQKVEFLVSFYNNEISEKSEIFDDQFSVERPDGSNFTLKIRSTKLEDSAMYFCASSSDRWREQYFGPGTRLTVT.